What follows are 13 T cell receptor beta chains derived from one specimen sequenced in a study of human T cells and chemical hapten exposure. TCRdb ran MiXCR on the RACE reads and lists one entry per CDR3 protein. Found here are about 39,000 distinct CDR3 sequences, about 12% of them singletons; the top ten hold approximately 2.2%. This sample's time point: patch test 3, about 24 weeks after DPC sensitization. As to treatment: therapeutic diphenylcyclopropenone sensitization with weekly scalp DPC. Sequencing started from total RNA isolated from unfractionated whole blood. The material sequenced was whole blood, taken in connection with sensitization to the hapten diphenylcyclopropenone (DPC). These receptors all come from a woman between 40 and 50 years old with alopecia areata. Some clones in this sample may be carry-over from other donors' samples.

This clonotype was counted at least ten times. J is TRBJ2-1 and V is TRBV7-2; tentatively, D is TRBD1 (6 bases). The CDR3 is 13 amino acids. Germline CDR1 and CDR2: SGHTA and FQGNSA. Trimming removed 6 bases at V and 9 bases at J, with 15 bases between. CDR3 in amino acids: CASRGQPRGEQFF. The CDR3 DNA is TGTGCCAGCAGGGGACAACCTCGGGGTGAGCAGTTCTTC.

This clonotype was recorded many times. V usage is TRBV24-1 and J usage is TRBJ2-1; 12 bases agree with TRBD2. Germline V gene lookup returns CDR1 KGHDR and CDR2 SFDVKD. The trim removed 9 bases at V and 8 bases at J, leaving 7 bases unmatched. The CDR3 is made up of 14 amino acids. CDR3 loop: CATRTSGDRHEQFF. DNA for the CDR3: TGTGCCACCCGGACTAGCGGGGATAGGCATGAGCAGTTCTTC.

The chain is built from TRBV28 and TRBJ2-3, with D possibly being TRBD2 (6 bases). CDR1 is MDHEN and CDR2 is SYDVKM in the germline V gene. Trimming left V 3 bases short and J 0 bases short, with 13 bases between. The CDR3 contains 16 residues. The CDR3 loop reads CASSFGLALSTDTQYF. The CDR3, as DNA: TGTGCCAGCAGTTTCGGGCTAGCGCTTAGCACAGATACGCAGTATTTT.

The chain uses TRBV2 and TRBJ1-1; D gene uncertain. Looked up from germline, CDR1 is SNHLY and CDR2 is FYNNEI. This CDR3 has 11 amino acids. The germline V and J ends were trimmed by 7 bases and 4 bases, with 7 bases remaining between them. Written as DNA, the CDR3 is TGTGCCAGCACCATGGGCACTGAAGCTTTCTTT. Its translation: CASTMGTEAFF.

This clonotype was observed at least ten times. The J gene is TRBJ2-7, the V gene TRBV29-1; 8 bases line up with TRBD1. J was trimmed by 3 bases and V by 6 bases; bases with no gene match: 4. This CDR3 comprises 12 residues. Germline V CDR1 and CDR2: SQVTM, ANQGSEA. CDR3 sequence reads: CSVSTGGYEQYF. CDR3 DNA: TGCAGCGTGTCAACAGGGGGCTACGAGCAGTACTTC.

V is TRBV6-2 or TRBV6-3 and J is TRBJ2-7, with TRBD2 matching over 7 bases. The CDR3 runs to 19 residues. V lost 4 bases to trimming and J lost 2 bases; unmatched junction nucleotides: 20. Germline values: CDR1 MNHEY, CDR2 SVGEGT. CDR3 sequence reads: CASSSHSGYRSSNAYEQYF. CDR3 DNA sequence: TGTGCCAGCAGTTCTCATAGCGGGTACAGGTCCTCAAATGCCTACGAGCAGTACTTC.

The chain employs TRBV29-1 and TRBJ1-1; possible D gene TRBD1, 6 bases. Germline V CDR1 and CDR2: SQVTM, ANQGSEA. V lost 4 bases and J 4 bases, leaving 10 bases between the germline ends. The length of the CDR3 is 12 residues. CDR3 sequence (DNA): TGCAGCGTTGGACAGGATGGCACTGAAGCTTTCTTT. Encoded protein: CSVGQDGTEAFF.

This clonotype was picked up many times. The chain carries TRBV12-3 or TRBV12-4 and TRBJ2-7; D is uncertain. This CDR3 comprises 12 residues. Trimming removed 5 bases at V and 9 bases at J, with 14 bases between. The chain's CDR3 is CASSLDSVWQYF. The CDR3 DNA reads TGTGCCAGCAGTCTTGACTCGGTCTGGCAGTACTTC.

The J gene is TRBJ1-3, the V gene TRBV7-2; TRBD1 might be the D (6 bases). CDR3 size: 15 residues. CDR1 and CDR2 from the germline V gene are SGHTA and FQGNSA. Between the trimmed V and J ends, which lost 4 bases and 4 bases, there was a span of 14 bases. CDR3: CASSSNRESGNTIYF. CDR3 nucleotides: TGTGCCAGCAGCTCTAACAGGGAGTCGGGAAACACCATATATTTT.

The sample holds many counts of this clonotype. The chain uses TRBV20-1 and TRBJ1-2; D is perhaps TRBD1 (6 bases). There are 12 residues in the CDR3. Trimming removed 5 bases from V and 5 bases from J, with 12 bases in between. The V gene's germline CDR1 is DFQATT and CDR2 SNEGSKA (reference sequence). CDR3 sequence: CSASPQGYGYTF. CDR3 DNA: TGCAGTGCTTCCCCGCAGGGGTATGGCTACACCTTC.

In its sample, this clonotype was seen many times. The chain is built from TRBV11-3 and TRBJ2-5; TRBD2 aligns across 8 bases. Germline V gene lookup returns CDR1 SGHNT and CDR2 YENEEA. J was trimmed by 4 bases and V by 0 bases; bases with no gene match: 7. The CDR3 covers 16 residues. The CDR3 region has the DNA TGTGCCAGCAGCTTAGAACTGTTGAGCGGGGGAGAGACCCAGTACTTC. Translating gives CASSLELLSGGETQYF.

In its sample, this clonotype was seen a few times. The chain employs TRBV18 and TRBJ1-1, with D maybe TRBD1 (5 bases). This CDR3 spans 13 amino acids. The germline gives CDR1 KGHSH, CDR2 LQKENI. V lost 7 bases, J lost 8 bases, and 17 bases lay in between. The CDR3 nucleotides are TGTGCCAGCTGCCGATCGTTGACAGAAGAAGCTTTCTTT. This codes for CASCRSLTEEAFF.

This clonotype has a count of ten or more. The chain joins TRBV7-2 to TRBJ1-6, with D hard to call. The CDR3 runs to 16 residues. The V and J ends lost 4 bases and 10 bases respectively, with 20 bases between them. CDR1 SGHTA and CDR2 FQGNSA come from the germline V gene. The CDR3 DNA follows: TGTGCCAGCAGCTCCGGACCCCCATCTACCAACTCACCCCTCCACTTT. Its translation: CASSSGPPSTNSPLHF.